Below are 21 T cell receptor beta chains sequenced from a single sample in a study of cytomegalovirus exposure and HLA in healthy donors. PCR was performed using 60 Vbeta and 13 Jbeta primers. Repertoires were generated with immunoSEQ multiplex PCR, while TCRdb's copy carries only in-frame clones and drops some. This sample has 150,000 to 200,000 clones, with about 70% found just once. The sequenced material came from PBMCs. These receptors originate from a woman aged 25 to 45 in good health and CMV-seronegative.

This clone was seen a single time. DNA of the CDR3: TGTGCCAGTAGTATGGTAGGACAGGGCACCGGGGAGCTGTTTTTT. Protein product: CASSMVGQGTGELFF. This rearrangement joins TRBV19 to TRBJ2-2; 8 bases are a match to TRBD1. The CDR3 is 15 residues long. Germline trimming cut 3 bases from V and 4 bases from J; bases unmatched to any gene: 4. Per the germline V gene, CDR1 is LNHDA and CDR2 is SQIVND (reference sequence).

V and J are TRBV6-6 and TRBJ1-4, with a weak D call TRBD1 (6 bases). Germline V gives CDR1 MNHNY, CDR2 SVGAGI (reference sequence). CDR3 size: 16 residues. V dropped 3 bases and J dropped 8 bases, with 19 bases sitting between them. In DNA, the CDR3 is TGTGCCAGCAGTTATGGGGGAGCAGGGGCCCCCGAAAAACTGTTTTTT. It is translated as CASSYGGAGAPEKLFF.

The CDR3 nucleotides are TGCGCCACCCAGGGGGCCCCCCACTACAATGAGCAGTTCTTC. Protein sequence: CATQGAPHYNEQFF. The gene calls are TRBV10-2 and TRBJ2-1, with 8 nucleotides matching TRBD1. CDR1 is WSHSY and CDR2 is SAAADI in the germline V gene. The CDR3 runs to 14 residues. V shed 10 bases and J 3 bases; nucleotides not matched to a gene: 8.

This clone was recorded only once. J is TRBJ1-2 and V is TRBV27, with TRBD1 identical over 7 bases. V shed 4 bases and J 4 bases; nucleotides not matched to a gene: 12. The CDR3 loop spans 16 amino acids. CDR1 is MNHEY and CDR2 is SMNVEV in the germline V gene (reference sequence). The DNA of the CDR3 is TGTGCCAGCAGTTACCGGCGGCAGGGGGAATCCTATGGCTACACCTTC. It yields the protein CASSYRRQGESYGYTF.

This clone was observed a few times. This sequence joins TRBV30 and TRBJ1-6; weak D call: TRBD1 (6 bases). Trimming took off 3 bases at V and 8 bases at J, with 11 bases between the two ends. The CDR3 is 13 amino acids. The germline CDR1 and CDR2 sequences are GTSNPN and SVGIG (reference sequence). In DNA form, the CDR3 reads TGTGCCTGGAGGGGGGACATCTATTCACCCCTCCACTTT. Its protein is CAWRGDIYSPLHF.

The chain uses TRBV2 and TRBJ2-5; D is perhaps TRBD2 (6 bases). Trimming shortened V by 7 bases and J by 2 bases, and 11 bases separated the two germline ends. CDR3 length: 13 residues. Germline CDR1 reads SNHLY; CDR2 reads FYNNEI. The CDR3: CASNPGGQETQYF. In nucleotides, the CDR3 is TGTGCCAGCAACCCCGGGGGACAAGAGACCCAGTACTTC.

V is TRBV5-6 and J is TRBJ1-6, with TRBD1 identical over 8 bases. Germline V gene sequence: CDR1 SGHDT, CDR2 YYEEEE. J was trimmed by 4 bases and V by 5 bases; bases with no gene match: 11. This CDR3 comprises 17 residues. The DNA for the CDR3 is TGTGCCAGCAGTTTTCGTCAGGGGGCCCTTTATAATTCACCCCTCCACTTT. Protein: CASSFRQGALYNSPLHF.

This clone has more than one count but fewer than ten. The chain employs TRBV5-1 and TRBJ2-1, with unresolved D. Germline assignment: CDR1 SGHRS and CDR2 YFSETQ. CDR3 length equals 14 residues. V shed 2 bases and J shed 5 bases, with 11 bases lying between them. The DNA of the CDR3 is TGCGCCAGCAGCTTCCTACCTAGAGACAATGAGCAGTTCTTC. It codes for CASSFLPRDNEQFF.

The V call is TRBV7-9, the J call TRBJ1-5; 8 bases map to TRBD1. V was clipped by 5 bases and J by 6 bases; unmatched bases: 6. The CDR3 spans 14 residues. Germline CDR1 and CDR2: SEHNR and FQNEAQ (reference sequence). CDR3 sequence: CASSIDRGGQPQHF. The CDR3 DNA reads TGTGCCAGCAGCATCGACAGGGGTGGTCAGCCCCAGCATTTT.

CDR3 loop: CASSEGSSYEQYF. The CDR3 nucleotides read TGTGCCAGCAGTGAGGGCAGCTCCTACGAGCAGTACTTC. V and J are TRBV6-1 and TRBJ2-5; D gene unclear. The J call is uncertain, as TRBJ2-7 better fits the DNA end. The CDR3 consists of 13 residues. The germline gives CDR1 MNHNS, CDR2 SASEGT.

This chain connects TRBV2 to TRBJ2-5; the match to TRBD2 covers 8 bases. The assigned J gene may be wrong: the sequence end matches TRBJ2-7 better. Germline CDR1 SNHLY, CDR2 FYNNEI. CDR3 size: 15 residues. CDR3 DNA: TGTGCCAGCGCCCGGGGGGGCCCTCTTCAGAACGAGCAGTACTTC. It yields the protein CASARGGPLQNEQYF.

This clone appeared a few times. This chain uses TRBV9 with TRBJ1-3; maybe TRBD1 (5 bases). CDR3 length equals 17 residues. Germline V gene data show CDR1 as SGDLS and CDR2 as YYNGEE. Trimming removed 0 bases at V and 2 bases at J, with 15 bases between. The CDR3 loop is CASSVVGGRGTGNTIYF. The CDR3 region has the DNA TGTGCCAGCAGCGTAGTGGGGGGTCGCGGCACTGGAAACACCATATATTTT.

The J gene is TRBJ1-3, the V gene TRBV19, with a tentative D call TRBD1 (6 bases). This CDR3 region has 14 residues. V was cut by 5 bases and J by 4 bases, with 12 bases left in between. Germline loops: CDR1 LNHDA, CDR2 SQIVND (reference sequence). The CDR3 sequence: CASSYRAAGNTIYF. DNA for the CDR3: TGTGCCAGTAGTTACAGGGCTGCGGGAAACACCATATATTTT.

This clone was counted a single time. This chain joins TRBV5-4 and TRBJ1-1; perhaps TRBD1 as D (6 bases). The V gene's germline CDR1 is SGHNT and CDR2 YYREEE (reference sequence). This CDR3 region has 16 residues. The germline V and J ends were trimmed by 0 bases and 0 bases, with 12 bases remaining between them. CDR3 sequence: CASSLAGVLLNTEAFF. The DNA of the CDR3 is TGTGCCAGCAGCTTGGCAGGGGTGCTGCTGAACACTGAAGCTTTCTTT.

In its sample, this clone was seen a few times. The J gene is TRBJ1-1, the V gene TRBV5-6; TRBD1 agrees at 11 bases. J was trimmed by 6 bases and V by 2 bases; bases with no gene match: 9. There are 16 residues in the CDR3. CDR1 and CDR2 from the germline V gene are SGHDT and YYEEEE. The DNA of the CDR3 is TGTGCCAGCAGCTTTGGGACAGGGGGATTCTCCGCTGAAGCTTTCTTT. Its protein product is CASSFGTGGFSAEAFF. Using reference TRBV5-6 and TRBJ1-1 for the parts outside the CDR3, the full variable domain is DAGVTQSPTHLIKTRGQQVTLRCSPKSGHDTVSWYQQALGQGPQFIFQYYEEEERQRGNFPDRFSGHQFPNYSSELNVNALLLGDSALYLCASSFGTGGFSAEAFFGQGTRLTVV.

The gene calls are TRBV29-1 and TRBJ2-5, with D possibly TRBD2 on 6 matching bases. V was clipped by 3 bases and J by 6 bases, with 17 bases between them. Per germline, CDR1 SQVTM and CDR2 ANQGSEA. The CDR3 sequence is 14 residues long. CDR3 residues: CSVDQAFRGKTQYF. CDR3 DNA sequence: TGCAGCGTTGATCAGGCCTTCCGCGGGAAGACCCAGTACTTC.

This clone was found a few times. The chain recombines TRBV7-3 with TRBJ2-3; 7 bases map to TRBD1. This CDR3 comprises 16 residues. Germline V gene sequence: CDR1 SGHTA, CDR2 FQGTGA. J lost 0 bases, V lost 3 bases, and 6 bases had no gene match. In nucleotides, the CDR3 is TGTGCCAGCAGCTTCGGGACAGCTACTAGCACAGATACGCAGTATTTT. Protein product: CASSFGTATSTDTQYF.

This clone showed up just a few times. The chain carries TRBV6-6 and TRBJ2-5; TRBD2 aligns across 7 bases. The closer fit of TRBJ2-7 to the DNA end suggests the J call may be wrong. CDR1 and CDR2 from the germline V gene are MNHNY and SVGAGI (reference sequence). The CDR3 length is 15 residues. CDR3 nucleotide sequence: TGTGCCAGCAGCCCACTAGCGCAGAGCTCCTACGAGCAGTACTTC. Translated, it gives CASSPLAQSSYEQYF.

The rearrangement uses TRBV6-5 and TRBJ1-5, with 7 bases lining up with TRBD1. The CDR3 extends over 14 amino acids. Trimming at V came to 2 bases and at J to 5 bases, leaving 3 bases not matched to a gene. Germline loops: CDR1 MNHEY, CDR2 SVGAGI. CDR3 sequence (DNA): TGTGCCAGCAGTTACGGGACAGCAGATCAGCCCCAGCATTTT. It translates to CASSYGTADQPQHF.

This rearrangement joins TRBV29-1 to TRBJ2-5, with TRBD2 as a possible D gene (7 bases). V was trimmed by 0 bases and J by 8 bases, leaving 13 bases between them. CDR1 is SQVTM and CDR2 is ANQGSEA in the germline V gene. The CDR3 runs 13 residues. The chain's CDR3 is CSVEEGEGDTQYF. The CDR3 DNA reads TGCAGCGTTGAAGAAGGGGAGGGGGATACCCAGTACTTC.

V gene TRBV2 combines with J gene TRBJ1-3; D is possibly TRBD1 (5 bases). Trimming pared 4 bases from V and 0 bases from J, leaving 7 bases between. The CDR3 extends over 14 amino acids. In germline, CDR1 is SNHLY, CDR2 FYNNEI. CDR3 DNA: TGTGCCAGCAGTGCTAGGGGCTCTGGAAACACCATATATTTT. Its protein is CASSARGSGNTIYF.